The subject of this entry is one TCR beta chain. Its antigen is not identified. Memory CD4+ cells were the fraction left after CD45RA+ naive selection. This sample is part of a study of shared clonotypes between healthy human individuals. CDR1 is SGHTA, CDR2 FQGTGA, per germline. The V and J ends lost 0 bases and 9 bases, in that order; junction bases with no gene match: 3. The CDR3 spans 15 residues. Here immunoSEQ multiplex PCR was the method, and the copy in TCRdb shows in-frame clones only, minus some. This table has approximately 2.1 million clones, approximately 93% appearing once. Study-level results: Few donors limited the genetic and exposure-history diversity represented.

The sample taken for sequencing was naive CD4+ T cells from PBMCs. Subset given: CD45RA+ positively selected. The receptor was derived from a man younger than 35 in good health. Some clones in this sample may be carry-over from other donors' samples. The chain joins TRBV7-3 to TRBJ2-1; TRBD2 aligns across 12 bases. CDR3 sequence (DNA): TGTGCCAGCAGCTTAACGCCACTAGCGGGAGGTGAGCAGTTCTTC. It is translated as CASSLTPLAGGEQFF.